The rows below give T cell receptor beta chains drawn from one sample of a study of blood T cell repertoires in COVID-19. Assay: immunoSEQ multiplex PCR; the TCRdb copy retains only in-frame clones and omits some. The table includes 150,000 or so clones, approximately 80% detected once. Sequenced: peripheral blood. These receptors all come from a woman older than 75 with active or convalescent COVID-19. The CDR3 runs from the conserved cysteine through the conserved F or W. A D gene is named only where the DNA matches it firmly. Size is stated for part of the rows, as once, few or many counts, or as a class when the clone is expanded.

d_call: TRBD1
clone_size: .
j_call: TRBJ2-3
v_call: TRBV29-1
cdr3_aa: CSVTRDRGTDTQYF
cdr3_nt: TGCAGCGTAACGCGGGACAGGGGAACAGATACGCAGTATTTT

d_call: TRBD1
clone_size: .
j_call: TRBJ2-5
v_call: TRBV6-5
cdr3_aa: CASSYAGTAGETQYF
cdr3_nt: TGTGCCAGCAGTTACGCTGGGACAGCAGGAGAGACCCAGTACTTC

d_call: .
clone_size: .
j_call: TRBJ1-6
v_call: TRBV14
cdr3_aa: CASNPVDNSPLHF
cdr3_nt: TGTGCCAGCAATCCAGTGGATAATTCACCCCTCCACTTT

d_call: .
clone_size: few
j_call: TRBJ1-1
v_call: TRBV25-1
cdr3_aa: CASSEYPRGSEAFF
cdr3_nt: TGTGCCAGCAGTGAATACCCCAGGGGTAGTGAAGCTTTCTTT

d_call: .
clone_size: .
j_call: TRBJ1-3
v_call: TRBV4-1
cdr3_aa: CASSQGGVRSSGNTIYF
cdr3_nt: TGCGCCAGCAGCCAAGGGGGGGTACGTTCATCTGGAAACACCATATATTTT

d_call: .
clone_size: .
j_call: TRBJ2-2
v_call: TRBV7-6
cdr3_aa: CASSLELRVSTGELFF
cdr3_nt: TGTGCCAGCAGCTTAGAACTTCGGGTTTCCACCGGGGAGCTGTTTTTT

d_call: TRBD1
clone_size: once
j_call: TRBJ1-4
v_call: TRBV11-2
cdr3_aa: CASSWMTGNNEKLFF
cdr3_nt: TGTGCCAGCAGCTGGATGACAGGGAATAATGAAAAACTGTTTTTT

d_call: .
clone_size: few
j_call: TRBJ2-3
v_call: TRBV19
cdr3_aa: CASSIGLSGAFTDTQYF
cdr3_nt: TGTGCCAGTAGTATAGGTTTATCGGGTGCTTTCACAGATACGCAGTATTTT

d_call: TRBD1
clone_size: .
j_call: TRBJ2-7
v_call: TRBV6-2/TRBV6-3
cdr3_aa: CASSYPPGQTNEQYF
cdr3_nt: TGTGCCAGCAGTTACCCACCGGGACAGACCAACGAGCAGTACTTC

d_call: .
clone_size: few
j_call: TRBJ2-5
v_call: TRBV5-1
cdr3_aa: CASAGSGKETQYF
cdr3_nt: TGCGCCAGCGCCGGATCGGGAAAAGAGACCCAGTACTTC

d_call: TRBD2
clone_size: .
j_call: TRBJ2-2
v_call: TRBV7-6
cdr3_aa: CASSRRRGGNTGELFF
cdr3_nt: TGTGCCAGCAGCCGGAGGCGGGGGGGCAACACCGGGGAGCTGTTTTTT

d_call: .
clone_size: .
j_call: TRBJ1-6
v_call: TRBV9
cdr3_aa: CASSSTTVSYNSPLHF
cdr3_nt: TGTGCCAGCAGCTCCACCACGGTATCCTATAATTCACCCCTCCACTTT

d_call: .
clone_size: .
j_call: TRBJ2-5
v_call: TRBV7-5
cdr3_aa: CVRSEKQETQYF
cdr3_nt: TGTGTCAGAAGCGAGAAACAGGAGACCCAGTACTTC

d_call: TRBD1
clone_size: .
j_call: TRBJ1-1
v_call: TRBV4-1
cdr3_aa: CASSQDWGTDYLNTEAFF
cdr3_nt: TGCGCCAGCAGCCAAGATTGGGGGACAGACTATCTGAACACTGAAGCTTTCTTT

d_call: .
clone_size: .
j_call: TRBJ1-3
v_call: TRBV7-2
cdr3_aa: CASSLIPGAGNTIYF
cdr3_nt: TGTGCCAGCAGCTTAATCCCAGGCGCCGGAAACACCATATATTTT

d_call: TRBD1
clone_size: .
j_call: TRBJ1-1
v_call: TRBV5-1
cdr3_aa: CASSLVVDRGSGAFF
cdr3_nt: TGCGCCAGCAGCTTGGTGGTTGACAGGGGGTCTGGAGCTTTCTTT

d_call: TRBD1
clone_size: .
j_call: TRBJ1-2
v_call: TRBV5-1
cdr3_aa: CASSGAGQGADGYTF
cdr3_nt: TGCGCCAGCAGCGGCGCCGGACAGGGGGCGGACGGCTACACCTTC

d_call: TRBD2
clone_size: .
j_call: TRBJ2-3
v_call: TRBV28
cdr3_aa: CASSGLASDTQYF
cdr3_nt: TGTGCCAGCAGTGGACTAGCATCAGATACGCAGTATTTT

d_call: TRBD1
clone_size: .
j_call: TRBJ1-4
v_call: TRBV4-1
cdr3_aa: CASSQGGQGSTNEKLFF
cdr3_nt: TGCGCCAGCAGCCAAGGGGGACAGGGGTCAACTAATGAAAAACTGTTTTTT

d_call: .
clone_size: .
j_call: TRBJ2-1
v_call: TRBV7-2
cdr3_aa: CASSLVYTDNEQFF
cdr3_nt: TGTGCCAGCAGCTTAGTCTACACAGACAATGAGCAGTTCTTC

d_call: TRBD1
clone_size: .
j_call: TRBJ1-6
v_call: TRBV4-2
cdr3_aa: CASSQNQGALSSYNSPLHF
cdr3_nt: TGTGCCAGCAGCCAGAACCAGGGGGCATTGAGCTCCTATAATTCACCCCTCCACTTT

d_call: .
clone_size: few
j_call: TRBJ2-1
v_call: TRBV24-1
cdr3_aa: CATSDPGLQGYNEQFF
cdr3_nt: TGTGCCACCAGTGACCCGGGACTCCAGGGCTACAATGAGCAGTTCTTC

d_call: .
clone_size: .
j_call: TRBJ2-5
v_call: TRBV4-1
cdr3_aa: CATELPIETQYF
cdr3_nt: TGCGCCACTGAACTTCCGATAGAGACCCAGTACTTC

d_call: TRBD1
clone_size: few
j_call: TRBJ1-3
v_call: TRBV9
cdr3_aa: CASSVGTGLSGNTIYF
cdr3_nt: TGTGCCAGCAGCGTAGGGACAGGACTCTCTGGAAACACCATATATTTT

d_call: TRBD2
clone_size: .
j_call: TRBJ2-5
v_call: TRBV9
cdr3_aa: CASSKLAGVGETQYF
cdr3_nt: TGTGCCAGCAGCAAACTAGCGGGGGTGGGGGAGACCCAGTACTTC

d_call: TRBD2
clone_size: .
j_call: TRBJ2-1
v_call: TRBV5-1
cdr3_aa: CASSPGGRGEQFF
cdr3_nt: TGCGCCAGCAGCCCTGGTGGGAGGGGTGAGCAGTTCTTC

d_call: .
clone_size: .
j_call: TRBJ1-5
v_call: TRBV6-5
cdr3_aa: CASSNTAGNQPQHF
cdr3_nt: TGTGCCAGCAGCAACACCGCGGGCAATCAGCCCCAGCATTTT